The following is a T cell receptor beta chain sequence with its context. Its antigen target is currently unknown. Per-base quality was not reported, and no clone a single base away is much larger than it. These data originate in a study of cytomegalovirus exposure and HLA in healthy donors (dated by TCRdb to 2016 to 2017). For context, the study as a whole: According to a later analysis, the roughly 120 validation repertoires were produced on the same platform as the 666 repertoires of the first cohort. The study was designed to test whether signatures of past pathogen exposure could be identified by cataloging public T cell receptors. In addition to the first cohort of 666 subjects, a separate validation cohort of around 110 different subjects was used. High-throughput TCR immunosequencing, statistical association of individual TCRs with disease status, and machine learning were combined to predict cytomegalovirus infection status. General findings and caveats noted by the study authors: A later analysis found that TCRs clustered in the first cohort also tended to co-occur in the 110 or so validation repertoires, with 94% of cluster scores above 0. All 120 or so repertoires were used to score co-occurrence in the validation cohort in a later analysis, because that analysis had no HLA typing for the cohort. Cytomegalovirus status was reported to be diagnosed by the classifier with high specificity and sensitivity in both the original and validation cohorts. A total of 164 TCR beta chains were listed by the study as associated with cytomegalovirus. While some public TCRs were present in many individuals, most TCR sequences turned up only very rarely across donors. The authors suggested that the approach could potentially be extended to other disease states and immunological phenotypes. A few of the identified cytomegalovirus-associated TCR beta chains were confirmed in vitro to be specific for cytomegalovirus antigens.

Donors formed part of the validation cohort, which comprised over a hundred subjects and was distinct from the first cohort of some 700 subjects. Libraries were made using the immunoSEQ multiplex PCR assay. Turning to the authors' computational methods: A statistical classification framework was developed to diagnose cytomegalovirus status using the catalog of TCR beta chain sequences. TCRdb stores this immuneACCESS table with in-frame sequences only. Part of the clones is absent; in the studies checked, under half of the shortfall reflects unresolved V genes, and no reason is known for the rest. That table supplies the V and J calls and clone size; D and trimming were determined from the DNA. The sample table lists 130,000 or so clones, around 92% of them with a count of one. The top ten clonotypes cover about 3% of the sample. Sequencing used PBMCs. The receptor was isolated from a man between 25 and 39 years old in good health and CMV-seronegative.

The sequence in DNA is TGTGCCAGCAGTGAGATCAGGAAAGATACGCAGTATTTT. It encodes CASSEIRKDTQYF. This chain is built from TRBV6-1 and TRBJ2-3; the D gene cannot be named for sure. The CDR1 and CDR2 encoded by the germline V gene are MNHNS and SASEGT. The CDR3 starts with the cysteine, ends with the phenylalanine, and has 13 residues. The read is trimmed to its CDR3 DNA, 39 bases read in frame from base 1. Cut back by 3 bases and 5 bases, the V and J ends lie 9 bases apart.